The rows below give T cell receptor beta chains drawn from one sample of a study of T cells in Graves' hyperthyroidism and ophthalmopathy. TCRdb re-called the multiplex PCR reads through MiXCR, storing one row per CDR3 protein. The top ten clones hold around 45% of a sample with 340,000 or so distinct CDR3 sequences, around 20% of them seen once. Sequenced material: blood. Source of these receptors: a woman aged 45-59 years with Graves' hyperthyroidism. CDR3s include the opening cysteine and the closing phenylalanine or tryptophan. The D gene is left open where the match is weak. Only part of the rows carry a size: once, few, many, or a class if the clone is expanded.

J gene | V gene | clone size | D gene | CDR3 DNA | CDR3 protein
TRBJ2-3 | TRBV10-3 | few | . | TGTGCCATCAGAGCACCGGGGCGCCAGGGAGATACGCAGTATTTT | CAIRAPGRQGDTQYF
TRBJ1-2 | TRBV5-1 | . | TRBD1 | TGCGCCAGCAGCCAAACAGGACAGGGACACTATGGCTACACCTTC | CASSQTGQGHYGYTF
TRBJ2-1 | TRBV15 | . | . | TGTGCCACCAGCAGAGATAGGTCGGCAGGTGGATCACAGCAGTTCTTC | CATSRDRSAGGSQQFF
TRBJ2-1 | TRBV28 | many | TRBD2 | TGTGCCAGCAGTCCCTCGTTAGCGGGAGTGGATGAGCAGTTCTTC | CASSPSLAGVDEQFF
TRBJ2-1 | TRBV11-1 | many | . | TGTGCCAGCAGCAATAAACCGGGAAAAAAAAATGACAATGAGCAGTTCTTC | CASSNKPGKKNDNEQFF
TRBJ2-3 | TRBV7-9 | few | . | TGTGCCAGCAGCTTAGGGCGGGGAAGTCAGTATTTT | CASSLGRGSQYF
TRBJ2-1 | TRBV5-1 | many | TRBD2 | TGCGCCAGCAGCTTGGTAGCGGGAGGGCCTGGGCCGCAGTTCTTC | CASSLVAGGPGPQFF
TRBJ2-1 | TRBV7-2 | many | TRBD2 | TGTGCCAGCAGCTTAGGAGAGCGGGGCAATGAGCAGTTCTTC | CASSLGERGNEQFF
TRBJ1-5 | TRBV28 | many | TRBD1 | TGTGCCAGCAGTTACGACAGGGGGCACCAGCCCCAGCATTTT | CASSYDRGHQPQHF
TRBJ1-5 | TRBV12-5 | once | . | TGTGCTAGTGGCCCCGGAGATCAGCCCCAGCATTTT | CASGPGDQPQHF
TRBJ1-1 | TRBV6-2/TRBV6-3 | . | . | TGTGCCAGCAGTTACTCGACTCAGACTGAAGCTTTCTTT | CASSYSTQTEAFF
TRBJ2-7 | TRBV5-6 | many | TRBD1 | TGTGCCAGCAGCTTGCGTCCAGGGGGCATCTACGAGCAGTACTTC | CASSLRPGGIYEQYF
TRBJ1-2 | TRBV27 | few | TRBD1 | TGTGCCAGCACCTTGACAGGGGGCAACTATGGCTACACCTTC | CASTLTGGNYGYTF
TRBJ2-5 | TRBV12-3/TRBV12-4 | many | . | TGTGCCAGCAGTTTATCGGGGAGCCAAGAGACCCAGTACTTC | CASSLSGSQETQYF
TRBJ2-1 | TRBV7-8 | many | . | TGTGCCAGCAGCTTAGTTGTATACTCCTACAATGAGCAGTTCTTC | CASSLVVYSYNEQFF
TRBJ2-3 | TRBV11-2 | many | TRBD1 | TGTGCCTGCAGCTTAGTTTGGGGACAGTCTAGCACAGATACGCAGTATTTT | CACSLVWGQSSTDTQYF
TRBJ2-7 | TRBV10-1 | many | . | TGCGCCAGCCTATGGGGAGGTTCGTCCTACGAGCAGTACTTC | CASLWGGSSYEQYF
TRBJ2-7 | TRBV2 | many | . | TGTGCCAGCAGTGAATATGGGGGCCAGGGGATCAGTACCTACGAGCAGTACTTC | CASSEYGGQGISTYEQYF
TRBJ2-3 | TRBV5-1 | many | . | TGCGCCAGCAGCGCGGCGATCACAGATACGCAGTATTTT | CASSAAITDTQYF
TRBJ2-5 | TRBV7-2 | few | . | TGTGCCAGCAGCCTTATCCACAGGGCCAAAAGGGAGACCCAGTACTTC | CASSLIHRAKRETQYF
TRBJ2-7 | TRBV24-1 | . | . | TGTGCCACCAGTGATCCGCAGGGATACGAGCAGTACTTC | CATSDPQGYEQYF
TRBJ2-7 | TRBV20-1 | once | TRBD2 | TGCAGTGCCCTCGGGGCTAGCGGCCTGGCCGAGCAGTACTTC | CSALGASGLAEQYF
TRBJ2-1 | TRBV27 | many | TRBD1 | TGTGCCAGCAGGTTCACAGGGGGCTCCTACAATGAGCAGTTCTTC | CASRFTGGSYNEQFF
TRBJ1-1 | TRBV28 | many | . | TGTGCCAGCACGGGGATCGCTGAAGCTTTCTTT | CASTGIAEAFF
TRBJ1-1 | TRBV6-1 | many | . | TGTGCCAGCAGTCGGGACATTAACACTGAAGCTTTCTTT | CASSRDINTEAFF
TRBJ2-3 | TRBV7-2 | many | . | TGTGCCAGCAGCCGGCCGGGGAGCACAGATACGCAGTATTTT | CASSRPGSTDTQYF
TRBJ1-1 | TRBV20-1 | many | . | TGCAGTGCCCCTAGACAGCATGAAGCTTTCTTT | CSAPRQHEAFF
TRBJ1-3 | TRBV5-4 | . | . | TGTGCCAGCAGCTTGGAGGACTACTCTGGAAACACCATATATTTT | CASSLEDYSGNTIYF
TRBJ2-7 | TRBV28 | few | . | TGTGCCAGCAGTTTAGTGACTGCGCCAGACCACGAGCAGTACTTC | CASSLVTAPDHEQYF
TRBJ2-4 | TRBV9 | . | TRBD2 | TGTGCCAGCAGCGCCTCAGCGGGAGGTGTTAACATTCAGTACTTC | CASSASAGGVNIQYF
TRBJ2-3 | TRBV9 | few | TRBD2 | TGTGCCAGCAGCGTATCCCCAGCGGGGGGCACAGATACGCAGTATTTT | CASSVSPAGGTDTQYF
TRBJ2-3 | TRBV6-2/TRBV6-3 | few | . | TGTGCCAGCAGTTTTATGTTGGAAGATACGCAGTATTTT | CASSFMLEDTQYF
TRBJ2-1 | TRBV2 | many | . | TGTGCCAGCAGCGAGGATGATCCCCGGGATGAGCAGTTCTTC | CASSEDDPRDEQFF
TRBJ1-1 | TRBV15 | many | TRBD1 | TGTGCCACCAGCAGAGAGATGACAGGGCTGAACACTGAAGCTTTCTTT | CATSREMTGLNTEAFF
TRBJ1-3 | TRBV12-3/TRBV12-4 | . | . | TGTGCCAGCAGCCCCGACAGCCTCTCTGGAAACACCATATATTTT | CASSPDSLSGNTIYF
TRBJ2-7 | TRBV5-6 | . | TRBD2 | TGTGCCAGCAGATCACCGGGAGGTCGATTGGGCGAGCAGTACTTC | CASRSPGGRLGEQYF
TRBJ1-1 | TRBV6-5 | few | TRBD1 | TGTGCCAGCAGTTACGGGACAGTTTTGAACACTGAAGCTTTCTTT | CASSYGTVLNTEAFF
TRBJ2-1 | TRBV7-9 | many | TRBD2 | TGTGCCAGCAGCTTAGACGGCGGGGGGCACCACAATGAGCAGTTCTTC | CASSLDGGGHHNEQFF
TRBJ2-7 | TRBV11-2 | many | TRBD2 | TGTGCCAGCAGCTTAATCTCGGGAGGGAGCGAGCAGTACTTC | CASSLISGGSEQYF
TRBJ1-5 | TRBV3-1 | many | TRBD1 | TGTGCCAGCGGACAGGGGAGAAATCAGCCCCAGCATTTT | CASGQGRNQPQHF
TRBJ2-2 | TRBV6-1 | . | . | TGTGCCAGCAGCCTCACGGACCATATAAGGGAGCTGTTTTTT | CASSLTDHIRELFF
TRBJ2-5 | TRBV7-8 | many | . | TGTGCCAGCGATTGGACCCACCGGGGAGAGACCCAGTACTTC | CASDWTHRGETQYF
TRBJ2-5 | TRBV12-5 | few | . | TGTGCTAGCCTTGGCCAAGAGACCCAGTACTTC | CASLGQETQYF